There are many counts of the clone carrying this T cell receptor (beta chain). This specimen comes from a study of T cell repertoires in cytomegalovirus infection. TCRdb recomputed calls from the reads with MiXCR, one row per CDR3 protein. Of hundreds of thousands of distinct CDR3 sequences in the sample, about 11% were seen once. Source material: PBMCs. The receptor's source is a human donor in good health (CMV status not recorded). Some clones in this sample may be carry-over from other donors' samples.

The CDR3 is CASSLTVEQYF. As DNA, the CDR3 is TGTGCCAGCAGCTTAACGGTCGAGCAGTACTTC. This chain uses TRBV7-2 with TRBJ2-7; D is ambiguous. From germline, CDR1 is SGHTA and CDR2 FQGNSA. V shed 2 bases and J shed 6 bases, with 5 bases lying between them. The CDR3 has 11 residues.